This T cell receptor (beta chain) was found in a study of post-analysis software for immune sequencing data. Study-level findings and limits: Patients had higher frequencies than controls of about five TRBV segments, including TRBV5-6, TRBV5-1 and TRBV20-1.

Every TCR beta cDNA library bore unique molecular identifiers. Using its own MiXCR run on the PCR reads, TCRdb lists one record per CDR3 protein. The sample includes about 820,000 distinct CDR3 sequences, under 70% seen only once; the top ten take approximately 4.5%. This clonotype has only a few counts. The antigen remains undetermined. The germline V gene encodes CDR1 DFQATT and CDR2 SNEGSKA (reference sequence). The CDR3 spans 12 residues. Trimming removed 0 bases from V and 8 bases from J, with 8 bases in between. This clonotype was sampled from a girl aged 10 to 17 with multiple sclerosis. Sequencing input: blood. The rearrangement joins TRBV20-1 to TRBJ2-1; no definite D call. CDR3 nucleotides: TGCAGTGCTAGAGACCCAGAGTATGAGCAGTTCTTC. Its translation: CSARDPEYEQFF.